The 29 T cell receptor beta chains below were found in one sample sequenced in a study of early T cells in non-severe SARS-CoV-2 infection. TCRdb passed the 5' RACE reads through MiXCR, listing each CDR3 protein once. The repertoire has just over 60,000 distinct CDR3 sequences, about 9.9% of them found once; the top ten carry less than 1.5%. Material for sequencing was whole blood. Source of these receptors: an adult who was a healthcare worker with PCR-confirmed SARS-CoV-2 infection or an uninfected control (not recorded which).

This clonotype occurred a few times. The chain is built from TRBV5-5 and TRBJ2-7; 8 positions match TRBD1. With 4 bases clipped from V and 5 bases from J, the junction kept 5 bases outside the gene matches. This CDR3 contains 13 residues. Germline V lookup: CDR1 SGHKS, CDR2 YYEKEE (reference sequence). CDR3: CASSIWTGNEQYV. For the CDR3, the DNA is TGTGCCAGCAGCATTTGGACAGGGAACGAGCAGTACGTC.

The chain has TRBV19 and TRBJ1-2; 7 nucleotides align to TRBD1. V shed 9 bases, J shed 8 bases, and the junction held 9 bases outside the gene matches. The CDR3 spans 12 residues. CDR1 and CDR2 (germline): LNHDA, SQIVND (reference sequence). CDR3 coding DNA: TGTGCCAGCAGCCGGACAGGCAAGGGCTACACCTTC. Protein product: CASSRTGKGYTF.

Remarks on this clonotype: Because it lacks the conserved phenylalanine or tryptophan at the end, this CDR3 is likely a read error. The J gene is TRBJ2-5, the V gene TRBV7-2; 9 bases match TRBD2. V dropped 5 bases and J dropped 9; count of bases not matched to a gene: 7. This CDR3 has 13 amino acids. Germline loops: CDR1 SGHTA, CDR2 FQGNSA. CDR3 sequence: CASSATGLAPQYL. The CDR3 DNA sequence: TGTGCCAGCAGCGCAACGGGACTAGCCCCCCAGTACCTC.

V usage is TRBV10-2 and J usage is TRBJ2-3, with a weak D call TRBD1 (5 bases). This CDR3 comprises 14 residues. Germline values: CDR1 WSHSY, CDR2 SAAADI. Trimming removed 6 bases from V and 0 bases from J, with 10 bases in between. CDR3 amino acids: CASRDGASTDTQYF. As DNA, the CDR3 is TGCGCCAGCAGGGATGGGGCTAGCACAGATACGCAGTATTTT.

The chain is built from TRBV5-1 and TRBJ1-4; D gene uncertain. V was clipped by 3 bases and J by 4 bases, with 4 bases between them. Per germline, CDR1 SGHRS and CDR2 YFSETQ. The CDR3 runs 12 residues. This CDR3 reads CASSSGNEKLFF. DNA of the CDR3: TGCGCCAGCAGCTCGGGTAATGAAAAACTGTTTTTT.

This clonotype was found many times. This chain connects TRBV7-2 to TRBJ1-6, with no clear D. Looked up from germline, CDR1 is SGHTA and CDR2 is FQGNSA. V was clipped by 2 bases and J by 7 bases, with 6 bases between them. CDR3 length: 13 amino acids. The CDR3 coding sequence is TGTGCCAGCAGCTTAATGAGGAATTCACCCCTCCACTTT. Protein product: CASSLMRNSPLHF.

CDR3 sequence (DNA): TGTGCCAGCCAAAAGGCGGGGGGCTTCCCAGATACGCAGTATTTT. As protein: CASQKAGGFPDTQYF. J is TRBJ2-3 and V is TRBV7-9; 8 bases map to TRBD2. Germline CDR1 is SEHNR and CDR2 is FQNEAQ (reference sequence). J lost 4 bases, V lost 8 bases, and 11 bases had no gene match. The CDR3 is 15 amino acids. The variable domain in full, completed from reference TRBV7-9 and TRBJ2-3, reads DTGVSQNPRHKITKRGQNVTFRCDPISEHNRLYWYRQTLGQGPEFLTYFQNEAQLEKSRLLSDRFSAERPKGSFSTLEIQRTEQGDSAMYLCASQKAGGFPDTQYFGPGTRLTVL.

This clonotype was seen many times. The V gene is TRBV6-6, the J gene TRBJ1-2, with 7 bases aligning to TRBD1. J was trimmed by 0 bases and V by 5 bases; bases with no gene match: 12. The CDR3 contains 17 residues. Germline assignment: CDR1 MNHNY and CDR2 SVGAGI (reference sequence). The chain's CDR3 is CASSPTGTARANYGYTF. The CDR3 nucleotides are TGTGCCAGCAGTCCTACCGGGACAGCTCGCGCTAACTATGGCTACACCTTC.

In this sample, this clonotype turned up a few times. The rearrangement joins TRBV24-1 to TRBJ2-2; D ambiguous. The germline V and J ends were trimmed by 0 bases and 5 bases, with 0 bases remaining between them. CDR1 and CDR2 from the germline V gene are KGHDR and SFDVKD. The CDR3 contains 12 residues. The CDR3 loop is CATSDLTGELFF. The CDR3 DNA sequence: TGTGCCACCAGTGATTTGACCGGGGAGCTGTTTTTT.

The chain combines TRBV21-1 with TRBJ1-6. TRBV21-1 is marked as a pseudogene. The CDR3 loop spans 13 amino acids. The CDR3: CASSRTRNSPLHF. The CDR3 DNA sequence: TGTGCCAGCAGCAGAACCAGAAATTCACCCCTCCACTTT.

This clonotype has ten or more counts. This chain connects TRBV3-1 to TRBJ1-4; no firm D call. The CDR3 length is 14 residues. V lost 1 base, J lost 4 bases, and 7 bases lay in between. Germline-derived CDR1 and CDR2 are LGHDT and YNNKEL (reference sequence). CDR3 residues: CASSQAGINEKLFF. CDR3 DNA sequence: TGTGCCAGCAGCCAAGCTGGGATTAATGAAAAACTGTTTTTT. Complete variable domain (other parts from reference TRBV3-1 and TRBJ1-4): DTAVSQTPKYLVTQMGNDKSIKCEQNLGHDTMYWYKQDSKKFLKIMFSYNNKELIINETVPNRFSPKSPDKAHLNLHINSLELGDSAVYFCASSQAGINEKLFFGSGTQLSVL.

The CDR3: CATLLGGPVSDTQYF. Written as DNA, the CDR3 is TGTGCCACCCTACTTGGGGGCCCAGTCTCAGATACGCAGTATTTT. The V call is TRBV10-3, the J call TRBJ2-3; a weak D match, TRBD1 (6 bases). The germline V gene has CDR1 ENHRY and CDR2 SYGVKD. Trimming took off 10 bases at V and 4 bases at J, with 21 bases between the two ends. The CDR3 has 15 amino acids.

This clonotype has a handful of counts. The rearrangement uses TRBV3-1 and TRBJ1-1; D ambiguous. Germline CDR1 and CDR2: LGHDT and YNNKEL (reference sequence). The CDR3 runs 13 residues. The V end lost 1 base, the J end lost 1 base, and 4 bases lay between the germline ends. The CDR3 DNA follows: TGTGCCAGCAGCCAAGCAGGGAACACTGAAGCTTTCTTT. This codes for CASSQAGNTEAFF.

This clonotype was counted only a few times. The CDR3 reads CASSLNRDQETQYF. The CDR3 bases are TGCGCCAGCAGCTTGAACAGGGACCAAGAGACCCAGTACTTC. The J gene is TRBJ2-5, the V gene TRBV5-1; D perhaps matches TRBD1 (6 bases). The germline CDR1 and CDR2 sequences are SGHRS and YFSETQ. Between the trimmed V and J ends, which lost 1 base and 0 bases, there was a span of 7 bases. The CDR3 is made up of 14 amino acids.

This clonotype was seen a few times. This rearrangement joins TRBV12-3 or TRBV12-4 to TRBJ2-1; D is perhaps TRBD2 (5 bases). CDR3 size: 15 residues. Trimming removed 1 base at V and 1 base at J, with 8 bases between. CDR3 amino acids: CASSLGRTSYNEQFF. CDR3 nucleotide sequence: TGTGCCAGCAGTTTAGGCAGGACTTCCTACAATGAGCAGTTCTTC.

In this sample, this clonotype turned up many times. The chain is built from TRBV6-2 or TRBV6-3 and TRBJ2-5; TRBD2 agrees at 10 bases. Germline V gives CDR1 MNHEY, CDR2 SVGEGT. V lost 4 bases and J lost 5; bases outside the gene matches: 7. This CDR3 is built from 15 residues. CDR3 protein: CASSSSGGARETQYF. In DNA, the CDR3 is TGTGCCAGCAGTTCCAGCGGGGGGGCCCGGGAGACCCAGTACTTC.

The V call is TRBV20-1, the J call TRBJ2-3; TRBD2 matches 7 bases. The CDR3 contains 13 residues. The V segment lost 6 bases and the J segment 3 bases; nucleotides outside the gene matches: 6. Per germline, CDR1 DFQATT and CDR2 SNEGSKA (reference sequence). The chain's CDR3 is CSADASGTDTQYF. Written as DNA, the CDR3 is TGCAGTGCCGACGCTAGCGGAACAGATACGCAGTATTTT.

The table lists this clonotype with many counts. The J gene is TRBJ2-2, the V gene TRBV5-1; 7 bases match TRBD2. Trimming removed 4 bases from V and 7 bases from J; junction bases left unmatched: 10. This CDR3 contains 15 residues. Germline V gene lookup returns CDR1 SGHRS and CDR2 YFSETQ. The CDR3, as DNA: TGCGCCAGCAGCCCAGGGCTAGCGGCAGACGGGGAGCTGTTTTTT. This codes for CASSPGLAADGELFF.

The chain uses TRBV2 and TRBJ1-4; no reliable D call. Germline CDR1 is SNHLY and CDR2 is FYNNEI. CDR3 length: 13 amino acids. Trimming shortened V by 4 bases and J by 7 bases, and 10 bases separated the two germline ends. The CDR3 DNA is TGTGCCAGCAGTGGGGGTTGGGGTGAAAAACTGTTTTTT. Protein product: CASSGGWGEKLFF.

This clonotype was counted a few times. The gene calls are TRBV11-2 and TRBJ2-1; tentative D call: TRBD2 (6 bases). V gave up 3 bases and J gave up 4 bases, with 13 bases separating them. Germline V CDR1 and CDR2: SGHAT, FQNNGV. The CDR3 extends over 15 amino acids. This chain's CDR3 is CASSLETRGYNEQFF. The CDR3 DNA follows: TGTGCCAGCAGCTTGGAGACTAGAGGTTACAATGAGCAGTTCTTC.

This clonotype was detected only a few times. The chain couples TRBV2 to TRBJ2-2, with 10 bases fitting TRBD1. The V gene end was trimmed by 6 bases and the J gene end by 4 bases; junction bases not matched to a gene: 5. The CDR3 has 15 residues. Per germline, CDR1 SNHLY and CDR2 FYNNEI. The CDR3 DNA sequence: TGTGCCAGCAGCGAGACAGGGGGCAGCACCGGGGAGCTGTTTTTT. It is translated as CASSETGGSTGELFF. The variable domain in full, completed from reference TRBV2 and TRBJ2-2, reads EPEVTQTPSHQVTQMGQEVILRCVPISNHLYFYWYRQILGQKVEFLVSFYNNEISEKSEIFDDQFSVERPDGSNFTLKIRSTKLEDSAMYFCASSETGGSTGELFFGEGSRLTVL.

This clonotype was detected ten times or more. The gene calls are TRBV9 and TRBJ2-5, with D maybe TRBD1 (6 bases). Trimming removed 2 bases at V and 2 bases at J, with 7 bases between. This CDR3 is built from 13 residues. Per the germline V gene, CDR1 is SGDLS and CDR2 is YYNGEE. Here the CDR3 reads CASSVGQQETQYF. The CDR3 DNA is TGTGCCAGCAGCGTGGGACAACAAGAGACCCAGTACTTC. The full variable domain, rest sourced from reference TRBV9 and TRBJ2-5, is DSGVTQTPKHLITATGQRVTLRCSPRSGDLSVYWYQQSLDQGLQFLIQYYNGEERAKGNILERFSAQQFPDLHSELNLSSLELGDSALYFCASSVGQQETQYFGPGTRLLVL.

This clonotype showed up just a few times. The chain carries TRBV7-2 and TRBJ1-1; TRBD1 matches at 12 bases. The CDR3 spans 16 residues. Germline trimming cut 4 bases from V and 5 bases from J; bases unmatched to any gene: 8. Germline V gene sequence: CDR1 SGHTA, CDR2 FQGNSA. The CDR3 DNA follows: TGTGCCAGCAGCTCGGACGGGACAGGGGGCGGGACTGAAGCTTTCTTT. As protein: CASSSDGTGGGTEAFF.

This clonotype was seen at least ten times. The V call is TRBV6-1, the J call TRBJ2-3, with 9 nucleotides matching TRBD1. Germline CDR1 MNHNS, CDR2 SASEGT. CDR3 size: 14 residues. J was trimmed by 4 bases and V by 7 bases; bases with no gene match: 6. CDR3 nucleotide sequence: TGTGCCAGCAACCGGGACAGGGTAGCAGATACGCAGTATTTT. It specifies CASNRDRVADTQYF.

This clonotype was observed a few times. CDR3 bases: TGTGCCACCAGCAGAGTCTTACAGGACAATCAGCCCCAGCATTTT. Translation gives CATSRVLQDNQPQHF. The V gene is TRBV15, the J gene TRBJ1-5; a weak D match, TRBD1 (5 bases). The CDR3 runs 15 residues. Germline CDR1 LNHNV, CDR2 YYDKDF (reference sequence). The germline V and J ends were trimmed by 1 base and 3 bases, with 10 bases remaining between them.

The sample holds many counts of this clonotype. V usage is TRBV28 and J usage is TRBJ2-1; 10 positions match TRBD2. Germline CDR1 reads MDHEN; CDR2 reads SYDVKM. The CDR3 contains 17 residues. With V trimmed by 4 bases and J by 5 bases, 11 bases remained unmatched. Here the CDR3 DNA reads TGTGCCAGCAGTTCCCTCGCTAGCGGGAGTCAGAACAATGAGCAGTTCTTC. It codes for CASSSLASGSQNNEQFF.

This clonotype showed up just a few times. The chain uses TRBV2 and TRBJ1-3; TRBD1 is a possible D gene (5 bases). Trimming cost V 6 bases and J 3 bases, with 15 bases left between them. The CDR3 sequence is 15 residues long. Per the germline V gene, CDR1 is SNHLY and CDR2 is FYNNEI. The DNA of the CDR3 is TGTGCCAGCAGAGAGAGGGGCCCAAATGGAAACACCATATATTTT. Protein product: CASRERGPNGNTIYF.

The J gene is TRBJ2-5, the V gene TRBV7-4, with 7 bases matching TRBD1. The CDR3 is made up of 15 amino acids. V trimming: 5 bases; J trimming: 2 bases; junction bases outside the gene matches: 8. The germline CDR1 and CDR2 sequences are SGHVT and SQSDAQ. CDR3 sequence (DNA): TGTGCCAGCAGCACCACGGGACAGATACAAGAGACCCAGTACTTC. Protein product: CASSTTGQIQETQYF.

The chain uses TRBV3-1 and TRBJ1-5; D not resolved. The CDR3 consists of 14 residues. V lost 0 bases and J 3 bases, leaving 6 bases between the germline ends. Germline V lookup: CDR1 LGHDT, CDR2 YNNKEL (reference sequence). The DNA of the CDR3 is TGTGCCAGCAGCCAAGATGGGTTCAATCAGCCCCAGCATTTT. This encodes CASSQDGFNQPQHF.